A few counts support the clone carrying this T cell receptor beta chain. Clones were read by immunoSEQ multiplex PCR, and TCRdb kept only the in-frame ones, dropping some. The sample includes about 160,000 clones, 90% of them seen just once. This specimen comes from a study of T cell responses to AZD1222 COVID-19 vaccine. Germline V gene data show CDR1 as MRHNA and CDR2 as SNTAGT. The CDR3 runs to 16 residues. V was pared by 4 bases and J by 4 bases, with 7 bases of the junction left unmatched. This chain connects TRBV6-4 to TRBJ2-6; 7 nucleotides align to TRBD1. Sample: peripheral blood, taken on day 0 of AZD1222 vaccination. This sequence was found in an adult in good health. The CDR3, as DNA: TGTGCCAGCAGTGTCTCAGGGGGATCAGGGGCCAACGTCCTGACTTTC. Its protein is CASSVSGGSGANVLTF.